The sequence of this TCR beta chain was determined in a study of T cell responses to AZD1222 COVID-19 vaccine. Study observations and caveats: Baseline serostatus was positive in only a handful of AZD1222 recipients. Of spike-specific TCRs, nearly half reportedly target regions left unmutated in variants.

Investigators merged groups given second doses at roughly 4 or roughly 12 weeks. Profiled with immunoSEQ multiplex PCR; TCRdb holds only in-frame clones, not every one. Here the sample spans approximately 75,000 clones, roughly 87% being singletons. Germline V gives CDR1 SGHRS, CDR2 YFSETQ. The V and J ends lost 2 bases and 1 base respectively, with 12 bases between them. The CDR3 is 15 residues long. A remark on this clone: Its matching antigen is unknown.

The sequenced sample was peripheral blood, obtained 28 days after the second AZD1222 dose. The receptor was isolated from an adult who received the AZD1222 COVID-19 vaccine. J is TRBJ1-2 and V is TRBV5-1; a possible D gene is TRBD1 (5 bases). CDR3 nucleotide sequence: TGCGCCAGCAGCTTCCAACAGGACAATAACTATGGCTACACCTTC. Its translation is CASSFQQDNNYGYTF.